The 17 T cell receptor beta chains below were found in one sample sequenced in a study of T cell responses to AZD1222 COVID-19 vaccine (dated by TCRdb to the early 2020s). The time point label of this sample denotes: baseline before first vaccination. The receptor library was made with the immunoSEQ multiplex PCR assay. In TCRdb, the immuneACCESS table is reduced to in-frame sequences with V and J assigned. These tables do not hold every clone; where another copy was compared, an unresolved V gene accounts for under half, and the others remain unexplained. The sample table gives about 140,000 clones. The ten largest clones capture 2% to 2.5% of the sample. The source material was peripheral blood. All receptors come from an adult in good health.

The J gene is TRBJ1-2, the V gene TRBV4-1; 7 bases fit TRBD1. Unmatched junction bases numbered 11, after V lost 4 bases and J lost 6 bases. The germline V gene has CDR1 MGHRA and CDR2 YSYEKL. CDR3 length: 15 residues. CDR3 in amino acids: CASSRGQISLDGYTF. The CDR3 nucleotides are TGCGCCAGCAGCCGGGGACAGATATCTCTGGATGGCTACACCTTC.

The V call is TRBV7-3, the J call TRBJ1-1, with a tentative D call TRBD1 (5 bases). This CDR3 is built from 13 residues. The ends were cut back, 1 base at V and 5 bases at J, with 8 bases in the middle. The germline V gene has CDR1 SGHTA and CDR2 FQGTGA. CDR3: CASSLNEGTEAFF. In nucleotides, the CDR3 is TGTGCCAGCAGCTTAAATGAGGGGACTGAAGCTTTCTTT. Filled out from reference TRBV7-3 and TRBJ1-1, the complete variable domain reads GAGVSQTPSNKVTEKGKYVELRCDPISGHTALYWYRQSLGQGPEFLIYFQGTGAADDSGLPNDRFFAVRPEGSVSTLKIQRTERGDSAVYLCASSLNEGTEAFFGQGTRLTVV.

The chain's CDR3 is CASTKLDTGNYGYTF. The CDR3 DNA sequence: TGTGCCAGCACAAAATTGGACACAGGAAACTATGGCTACACCTTC. V usage is TRBV7-7 and J usage is TRBJ1-2, with D possibly being TRBD1 (5 bases). The CDR3 loop spans 15 amino acids. Germline V gene sequence: CDR1 SSHAT, CDR2 FNYEAQ (reference sequence). V gave up 7 bases and J gave up 2 bases, with 17 bases separating them.

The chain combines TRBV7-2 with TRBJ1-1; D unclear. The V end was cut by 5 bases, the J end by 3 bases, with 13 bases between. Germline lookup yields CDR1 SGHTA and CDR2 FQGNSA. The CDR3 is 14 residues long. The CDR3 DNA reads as TGTGCCAGCAGCCTAACGGACGGGTACACTGAAGCTTTCTTT. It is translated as CASSLTDGYTEAFF.

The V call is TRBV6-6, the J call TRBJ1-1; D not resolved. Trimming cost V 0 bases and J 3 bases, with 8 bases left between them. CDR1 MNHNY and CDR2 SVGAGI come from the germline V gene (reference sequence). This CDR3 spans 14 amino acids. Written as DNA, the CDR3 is TGTGCCAGCAGTTACTCGTTTGGGGACACTGAAGCTTTCTTT. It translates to CASSYSFGDTEAFF.

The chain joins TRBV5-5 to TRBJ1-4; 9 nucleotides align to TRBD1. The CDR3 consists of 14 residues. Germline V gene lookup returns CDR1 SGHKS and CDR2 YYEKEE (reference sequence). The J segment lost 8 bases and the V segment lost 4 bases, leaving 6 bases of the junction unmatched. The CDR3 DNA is TGTGCCAGCAGCCCCGACAGGGGGAGAGAAAAACTGTTTTTT. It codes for CASSPDRGREKLFF.

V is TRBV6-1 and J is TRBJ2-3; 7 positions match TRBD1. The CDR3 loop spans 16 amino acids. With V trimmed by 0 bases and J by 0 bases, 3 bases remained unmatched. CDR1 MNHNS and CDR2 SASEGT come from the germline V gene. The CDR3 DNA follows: TGTGCCAGCAGTGAAGCCAGGGGGTCTAGCACAGATACGCAGTATTTT. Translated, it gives CASSEARGSSTDTQYF.

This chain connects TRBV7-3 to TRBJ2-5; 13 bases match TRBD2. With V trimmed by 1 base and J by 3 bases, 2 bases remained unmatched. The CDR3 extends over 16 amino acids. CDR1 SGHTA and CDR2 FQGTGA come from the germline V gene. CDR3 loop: CASSLNGLAGEETQYF. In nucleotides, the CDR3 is TGTGCCAGCAGCTTAAATGGACTAGCGGGGGAAGAGACCCAGTACTTC.

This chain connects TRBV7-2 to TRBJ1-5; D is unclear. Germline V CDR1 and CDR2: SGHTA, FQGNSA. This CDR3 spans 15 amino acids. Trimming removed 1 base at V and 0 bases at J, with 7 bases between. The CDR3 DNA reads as TGTGCCAGCAGCTTAGTCGCGGGTAGCAATCAGCCCCAGCATTTT. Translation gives CASSLVAGSNQPQHF. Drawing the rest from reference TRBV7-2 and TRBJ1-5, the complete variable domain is GAGVSQSPSNKVTEKGKDVELRCDPISGHTALYWYRQSLGQGLEFLIYFQGNSAPDKSGLPSDRFSAERTGGSVSTLTIQRTQQEDSAVYLCASSLVAGSNQPQHFGDGTRLSIL.

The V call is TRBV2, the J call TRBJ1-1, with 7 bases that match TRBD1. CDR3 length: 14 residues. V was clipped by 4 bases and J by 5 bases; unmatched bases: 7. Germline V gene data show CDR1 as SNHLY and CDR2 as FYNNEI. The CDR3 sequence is CASSGLTGRTEAFF. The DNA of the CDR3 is TGTGCCAGCAGTGGGCTGACAGGGAGGACTGAAGCTTTCTTT.

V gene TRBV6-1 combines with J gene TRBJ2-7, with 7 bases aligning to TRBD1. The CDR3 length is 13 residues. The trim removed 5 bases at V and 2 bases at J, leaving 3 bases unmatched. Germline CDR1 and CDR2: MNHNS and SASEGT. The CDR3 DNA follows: TGTGCCAGCAGTCCGACAGGGACCTACGAGCAGTACTTC. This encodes CASSPTGTYEQYF.

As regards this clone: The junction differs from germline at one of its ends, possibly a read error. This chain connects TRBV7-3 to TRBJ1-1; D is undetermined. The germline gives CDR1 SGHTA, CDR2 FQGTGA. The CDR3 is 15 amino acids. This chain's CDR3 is CASSLMGGMNTEAFF. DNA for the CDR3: TGTGCCAGCAGCTTAATGGGAGGTATGAATACTGAAGCTTTCTTT.

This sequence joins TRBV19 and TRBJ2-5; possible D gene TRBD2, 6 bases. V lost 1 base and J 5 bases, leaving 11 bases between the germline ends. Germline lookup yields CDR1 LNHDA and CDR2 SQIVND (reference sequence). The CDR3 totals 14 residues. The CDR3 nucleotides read TGTGCCAGTAGTATAGGGTCCGGGAGCGAGACCCAGTACTTC. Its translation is CASSIGSGSETQYF.

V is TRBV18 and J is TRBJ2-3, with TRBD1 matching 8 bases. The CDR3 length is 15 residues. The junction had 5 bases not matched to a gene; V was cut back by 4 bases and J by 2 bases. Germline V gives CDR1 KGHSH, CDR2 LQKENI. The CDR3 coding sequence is TGTGCCAGCTCACAGAGACAGGGGCTCACAGATACGCAGTATTTT. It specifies CASSQRQGLTDTQYF.

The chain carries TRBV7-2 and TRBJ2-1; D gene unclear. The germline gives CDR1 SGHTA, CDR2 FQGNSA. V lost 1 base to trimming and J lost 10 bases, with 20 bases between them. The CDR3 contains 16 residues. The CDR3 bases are TGTGCCAGCAGCTTAGGGGTTTCGTTATTTGGTTCAGAGCAGTTCTTC. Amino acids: CASSLGVSLFGSEQFF.

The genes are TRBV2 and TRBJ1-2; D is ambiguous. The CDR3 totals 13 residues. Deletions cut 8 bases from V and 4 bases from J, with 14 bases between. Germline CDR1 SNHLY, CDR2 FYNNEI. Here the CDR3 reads CASQPSSSYGYTF. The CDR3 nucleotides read TGTGCCAGCCAACCCAGCTCTAGCTATGGCTACACCTTC. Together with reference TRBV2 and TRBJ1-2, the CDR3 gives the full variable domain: EPEVTQTPSHQVTQMGQEVILRCVPISNHLYFYWYRQILGQKVEFLVSFYNNEISEKSEIFDDQFSVERPDGSNFTLKIRSTKLEDSAMYFCASQPSSSYGYTFGSGTRLTVV.

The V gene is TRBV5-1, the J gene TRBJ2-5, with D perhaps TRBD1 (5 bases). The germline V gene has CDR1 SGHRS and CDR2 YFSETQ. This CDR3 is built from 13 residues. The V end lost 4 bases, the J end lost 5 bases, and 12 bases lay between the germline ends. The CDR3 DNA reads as TGCGCCAGCAGCATCGAGGACACGGAGACCCAGTACTTC. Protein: CASSIEDTETQYF.